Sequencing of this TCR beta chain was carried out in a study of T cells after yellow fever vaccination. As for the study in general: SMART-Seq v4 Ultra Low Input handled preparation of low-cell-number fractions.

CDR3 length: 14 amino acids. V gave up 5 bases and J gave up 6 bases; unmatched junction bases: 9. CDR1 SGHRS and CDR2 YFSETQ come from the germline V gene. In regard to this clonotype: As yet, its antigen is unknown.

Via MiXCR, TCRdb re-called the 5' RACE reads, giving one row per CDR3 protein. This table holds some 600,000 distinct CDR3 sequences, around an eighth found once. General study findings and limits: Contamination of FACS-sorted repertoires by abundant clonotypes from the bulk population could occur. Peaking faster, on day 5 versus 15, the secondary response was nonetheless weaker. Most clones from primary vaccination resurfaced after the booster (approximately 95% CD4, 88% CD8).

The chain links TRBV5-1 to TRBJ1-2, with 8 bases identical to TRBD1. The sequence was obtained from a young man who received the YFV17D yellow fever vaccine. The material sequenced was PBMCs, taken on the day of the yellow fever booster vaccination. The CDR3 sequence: CASSRQGAEDGYTF. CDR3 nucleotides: TGCGCCAGCAGTCGTCAGGGGGCTGAAGATGGCTACACCTTC.